This T cell receptor beta chain was documented in a study of cytomegalovirus exposure and HLA in healthy donors. Across the study: In an earlier analysis, around 120 million unique TCR beta sequences were found from some 170 million T cells. The study, taken as a whole, reports: HLA restriction was apparent for most CMV-associated TCR beta chains in a later analysis. According to a later analysis, donors in an Asian-associated ancestry cluster reportedly had fewer N-insertions than the roughly 720-donor mean.

The junction had 5 bases not matched to a gene; V was cut back by 4 bases and J by 7 bases. Germline-derived CDR1 and CDR2 are SGHTA and FQGNSA. The CDR3 totals 15 residues. Concerning this clone: The antigen remains unidentified.

The PCR contained 60 Vbeta and 13 Jbeta primers. TCRdb keeps only in-frame clones here, not all; method: immunoSEQ multiplex PCR. This repertoire shows more than 100,000 clones, around 70% found once; its top ten account for 6.5% to 9%. This chain connects TRBV7-2 to TRBJ2-5; 14 nucleotides match TRBD2. The receptor was derived from a woman in her forties in good health and CMV-seropositive. Sequenced: PBMCs. CDR3 protein: CASSWTSGGPGTQYF. CDR3 bases: TGTGCCAGCAGCTGGACTAGCGGGGGGCCGGGGACCCAGTACTTC.